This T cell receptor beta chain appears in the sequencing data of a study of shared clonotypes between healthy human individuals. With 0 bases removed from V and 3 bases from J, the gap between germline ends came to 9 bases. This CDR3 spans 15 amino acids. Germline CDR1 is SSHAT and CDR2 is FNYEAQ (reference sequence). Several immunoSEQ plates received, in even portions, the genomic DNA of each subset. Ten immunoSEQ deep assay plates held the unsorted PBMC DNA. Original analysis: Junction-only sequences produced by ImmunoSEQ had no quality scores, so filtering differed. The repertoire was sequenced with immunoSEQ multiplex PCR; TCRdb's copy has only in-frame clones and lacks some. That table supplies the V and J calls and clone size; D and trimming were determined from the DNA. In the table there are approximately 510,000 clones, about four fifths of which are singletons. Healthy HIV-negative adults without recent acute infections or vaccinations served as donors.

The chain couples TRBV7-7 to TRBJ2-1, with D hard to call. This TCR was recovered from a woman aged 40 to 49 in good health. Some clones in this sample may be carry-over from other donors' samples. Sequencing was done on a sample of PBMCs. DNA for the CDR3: TGTGCCAGCAGCTTAGCGGCTGGGGACTACAATGAGCAGTTCTTC. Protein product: CASSLAAGDYNEQFF.